The rows below give T cell receptor beta chains drawn from one sample of a study of blood T cells in healthy people across ages. TCRdb re-called the 5' RACE reads through MiXCR, storing one row per CDR3 protein. The sample lists nearly 800,000 distinct CDR3 sequences; about 25% were seen once. The same data also contributed to another study, on T cells of mothers and their children.

The sample comprised blood. The source is a boy younger than 18 in good health. CDR3s include the opening cysteine and the closing phenylalanine or tryptophan. A D gene is named only where the DNA matches it firmly. Some rows mark clone size as missing; the rest say once, few, many or name a class of expanded clone.

TRBD1,few,TRBJ2-3,TRBV5-1,CASSLSGTGGTDTQYF,TGCGCCAGCAGCTTATCCGGGACAGGGGGCACAGATACGCAGTATTTT
NA,few,TRBJ1-3,TRBV12-3/TRBV12-4,CASSHTMGNTIYF,TGTGCCAGCAGTCACACTATGGGAAACACCATATATTTT
TRBD2,few,TRBJ2-3,TRBV12-3/TRBV12-4,CASSLDGLGSPQYF,TGTGCCAGCAGTTTAGACGGACTAGGTAGTCCGCAGTATTTT
NA,NA,TRBJ1-3,TRBV11-2,CASSYRRGDRSGNTIYF,TGTGCCAGCAGCTACCGCCGGGGGGACCGGTCTGGAAACACCATATATTTT
NA,NA,TRBJ2-5,TRBV18,CASSPLGGNGVETQYF,TGTGCCAGCTCACCTCTCGGAGGGAACGGGGTGGAGACCCAGTACTTC
TRBD2,NA,TRBJ2-6,TRBV5-1,CASSSGTSANVLTF,TGCGCCAGCAGCTCCGGGACTAGCGCCAACGTCCTGACTTTC
NA,few,TRBJ1-1,TRBV3-1,CASSHAGERTEAFF,TGTGCCAGCAGCCACGCAGGCGAACGCACTGAAGCTTTCTTT
NA,NA,TRBJ2-7,TRBV10-3,CAISEFDRGNYEQYF,TGTGCCATCAGTGAGTTCGATCGGGGGAACTACGAGCAGTACTTC
TRBD2,NA,TRBJ2-5,TRBV20-1,CSARDGIAGVEPGETQYF,TGCAGTGCTAGAGATGGGATAGCGGGAGTGGAACCGGGGGAGACCCAGTACTTC
NA,NA,TRBJ2-7,TRBV20-1,CSAGPRDSYEQYF,TGCAGTGCTGGCCCGAGAGACAGTTACGAGCAGTACTTC
NA,many,TRBJ2-2,TRBV29-1,CSARPGENTGELFF,TGCAGCGCCCGCCCGGGGGAGAACACCGGGGAGCTGTTTTTT
NA,NA,TRBJ2-3,TRBV12-3/TRBV12-4,CASSLRVPSDTQYF,TGTGCCAGCAGTCTAAGGGTGCCCTCAGATACGCAGTATTTT
NA,few,TRBJ1-2,TRBV20-1,CSARDLGTNYGYTF,TGCAGTGCTAGAGATCTTGGGACAAACTATGGCTACACCTTC
NA,few,TRBJ2-1,TRBV7-8,CASSLEQGGVSEQFF,TGTGCCAGCAGCTTAGAACAGGGTGGGGTTAGTGAGCAGTTCTTC
NA,NA,TRBJ2-5,TRBV7-9,CASSLAVGQGRETQYF,TGTGCCAGCAGCTTAGCGGTAGGACAAGGACGAGAGACCCAGTACTTC
NA,few,TRBJ2-2,TRBV29-1,CSVGGLYRGGELFF,TGCAGCGTTGGGGGGCTCTATAGGGGCGGGGAGCTGTTTTTT
NA,few,TRBJ2-1,TRBV20-1,CSARDFNEQFF,TGCAGTGCTAGAGATTTCAATGAGCAGTTCTTC
NA,NA,TRBJ1-5,TRBV28,CAGSTSLTNLNQPQHF,TGTGCCGGATCGACCTCCCTCACCAACCTCAATCAGCCCCAGCATTTT
TRBD1,few,TRBJ1-4,TRBV29-1,CSAALSGQGEKLFF,TGCAGCGCTGCCCTCTCTGGACAGGGTGAAAAACTGTTTTTT
TRBD2,NA,TRBJ2-5,TRBV10-3,CAISEDGLAGGTETQYF,TGTGCCATCAGTGAAGACGGACTAGCGGGGGGGACTGAGACCCAGTACTTC
TRBD1,NA,TRBJ1-4,TRBV20-1,CSAEGTAYTTNEKLFF,TGCAGTGCTGAGGGGACAGCCTATACAACTAATGAAAAACTGTTTTTT
TRBD2,NA,TRBJ2-1,TRBV11-1,CASSGRGGYNEQFF,TGTGCCAGCAGCGGCCGGGGGGGTTACAATGAGCAGTTCTTC
NA,NA,TRBJ1-5,TRBV5-1,CASSLARRVQQPQHF,TGCGCCAGCAGCTTGGCCAGGAGGGTTCAACAGCCCCAGCATTTT
TRBD2,few,TRBJ2-7,TRBV27,CASSLTSGGLYEQYF,TGTGCCAGCAGTTTAACTAGCGGGGGACTTTACGAGCAGTACTTC
NA,NA,TRBJ1-1,TRBV12-5,CASGFPRDGSTEAFF,TGTGCTAGTGGTTTTCCACGGGACGGTTCCACTGAAGCTTTCTTT
NA,few,TRBJ1-4,TRBV7-9,CASSFTSYREEGNEKLFF,TGTGCCAGCAGCTTCACAAGTTACAGGGAGGAAGGCAATGAAAAACTGTTTTTT
TRBD1,NA,TRBJ2-7,TRBV7-8,CASSFGGTGEYEQYF,TGTGCCAGCAGCTTCGGAGGGACAGGGGAGTACGAGCAGTACTTC
TRBD1,NA,TRBJ1-6,TRBV7-9,CASSPTLTGAGSPLHF,TGTGCCAGCAGTCCAACCTTAACAGGGGCAGGATCACCCCTCCACTTT
NA,NA,TRBJ2-1,TRBV28,CASSPELPLFNEQFF,TGTGCCAGCAGTCCCGAGCTACCCCTCTTCAATGAGCAGTTCTTC
NA,few,TRBJ2-2,TRBV9,CASSANPGANTGELFF,TGTGCCAGCAGCGCAAATCCCGGGGCGAACACCGGGGAGCTGTTTTTT
NA,NA,TRBJ2-4,TRBV2,CASSAIAGTRIIAKNIQYF,TGTGCCAGCAGTGCTATCGCTGGGACAAGAATTATAGCCAAAAACATTCAGTACTTC
TRBD1,few,TRBJ2-5,TRBV11-2,CASSSGQATTETQYF,TGTGCCAGCAGCTCCGGACAGGCCACAACAGAGACCCAGTACTTC
TRBD2,NA,TRBJ2-1,TRBV5-5,CASSASGLAGGPYNNEQFF,TGTGCCAGCAGCGCGTCGGGACTAGCGGGAGGGCCCTACAACAATGAGCAGTTCTTC
NA,NA,TRBJ2-7,TRBV4-3,CASSQDLGGGDYEQYF,TGCGCCAGCAGCCAAGATCTTGGGGGGGGCGACTACGAGCAGTACTTC
NA,few,TRBJ1-2,TRBV20-1,CSAFHYTLDVRDKGYTF,TGCAGTGCTTTTCATTATACGCTTGACGTCAGAGATAAAGGCTACACCTTC
TRBD2,NA,TRBJ2-5,TRBV29-1,CSALTSGTYNERFF,TGCAGCGCCCTAACTAGCGGGACCTACAATGAGCGGTTCTTC
NA,NA,TRBJ2-5,TRBV4-1,CASSHRAFQETQYF,TGCGCCAGCAGCCACCGGGCCTTCCAAGAGACCCAGTACTTC
NA,NA,TRBJ1-1,TRBV6-2/TRBV6-3,CASSKQGFTEAFF,TGTGCCAGCAGTAAGCAGGGATTCACTGAAGCTTTCTTT
NA,few,TRBJ1-4,TRBV4-2,CASSQAFWQDNEKLFF,TGTGCCAGCAGCCAAGCGTTCTGGCAGGATAATGAAAAACTGTTTTTT
NA,few,TRBJ2-4,TRBV28,CASRLFSKNIQYF,TGTGCCAGCAGGTTGTTTTCCAAAAACATTCAGTACTTC
NA,few,TRBJ2-5,TRBV15,CATSRPGEETQYF,TGTGCCACCAGCAGGCCAGGGGAAGAGACCCAGTACTTC
NA,NA,TRBJ2-1,TRBV4-1,CASRGLRESNEQFF,TGCGCCAGCAGGGGTTTGAGGGAGTCGAATGAGCAGTTCTTC